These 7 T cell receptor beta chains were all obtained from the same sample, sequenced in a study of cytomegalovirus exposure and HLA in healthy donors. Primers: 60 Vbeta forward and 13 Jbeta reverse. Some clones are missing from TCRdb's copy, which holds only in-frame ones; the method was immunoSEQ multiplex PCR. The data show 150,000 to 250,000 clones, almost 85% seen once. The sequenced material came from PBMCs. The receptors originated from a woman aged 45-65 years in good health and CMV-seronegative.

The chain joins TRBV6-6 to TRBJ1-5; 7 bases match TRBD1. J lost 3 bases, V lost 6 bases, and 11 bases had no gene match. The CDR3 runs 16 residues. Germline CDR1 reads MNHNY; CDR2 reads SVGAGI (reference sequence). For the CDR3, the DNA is TGTGCCAGCAGACCAATGACAGGGTCCGACAATCAGCCCCAGCATTTT. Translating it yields CASRPMTGSDNQPQHF.

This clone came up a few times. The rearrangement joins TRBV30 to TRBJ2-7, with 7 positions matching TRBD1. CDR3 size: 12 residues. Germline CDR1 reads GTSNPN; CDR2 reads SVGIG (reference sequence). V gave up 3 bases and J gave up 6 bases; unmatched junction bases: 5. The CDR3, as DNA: TGTGCCTGGAGGAAGACAGGGATCGAGCAGTACTTC. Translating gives CAWRKTGIEQYF.

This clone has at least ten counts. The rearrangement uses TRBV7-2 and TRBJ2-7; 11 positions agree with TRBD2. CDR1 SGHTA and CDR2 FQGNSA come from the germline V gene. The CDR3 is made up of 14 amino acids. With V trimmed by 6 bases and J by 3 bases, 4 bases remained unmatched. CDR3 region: CASSPGTSGYEQYF. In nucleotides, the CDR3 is TGTGCCAGCAGTCCCGGGACTAGCGGCTACGAGCAGTACTTC.

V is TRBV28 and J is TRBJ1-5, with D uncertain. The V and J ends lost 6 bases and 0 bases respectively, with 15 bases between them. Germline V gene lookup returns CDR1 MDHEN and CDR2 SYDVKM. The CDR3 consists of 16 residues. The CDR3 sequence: CASSPLSLYSNQPQHF. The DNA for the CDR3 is TGTGCCAGCAGCCCTCTGAGTCTGTATAGCAATCAGCCCCAGCATTTT.

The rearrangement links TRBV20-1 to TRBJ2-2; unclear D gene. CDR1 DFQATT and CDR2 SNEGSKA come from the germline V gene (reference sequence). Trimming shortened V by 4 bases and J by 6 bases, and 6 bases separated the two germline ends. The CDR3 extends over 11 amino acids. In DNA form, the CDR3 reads TGCAGTGCTAAGAGTCCCGGGGAGCTGTTTTTT. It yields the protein CSAKSPGELFF.

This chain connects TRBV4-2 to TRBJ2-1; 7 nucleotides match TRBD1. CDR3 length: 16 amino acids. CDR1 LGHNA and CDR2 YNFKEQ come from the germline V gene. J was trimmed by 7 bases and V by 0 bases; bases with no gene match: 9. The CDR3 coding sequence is TGTGCCAGCAGCCAAGAATATAGGACAGGACGGAATGAGCAGTTCTTC. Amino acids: CASSQEYRTGRNEQFF.

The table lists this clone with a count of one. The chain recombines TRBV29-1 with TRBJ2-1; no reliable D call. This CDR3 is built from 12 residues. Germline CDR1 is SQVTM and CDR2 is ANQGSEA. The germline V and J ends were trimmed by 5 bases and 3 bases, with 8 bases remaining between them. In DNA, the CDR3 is TGCAGCGTTTTGGGCCACTACAATGAGCAGTTCTTC. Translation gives CSVLGHYNEQFF.